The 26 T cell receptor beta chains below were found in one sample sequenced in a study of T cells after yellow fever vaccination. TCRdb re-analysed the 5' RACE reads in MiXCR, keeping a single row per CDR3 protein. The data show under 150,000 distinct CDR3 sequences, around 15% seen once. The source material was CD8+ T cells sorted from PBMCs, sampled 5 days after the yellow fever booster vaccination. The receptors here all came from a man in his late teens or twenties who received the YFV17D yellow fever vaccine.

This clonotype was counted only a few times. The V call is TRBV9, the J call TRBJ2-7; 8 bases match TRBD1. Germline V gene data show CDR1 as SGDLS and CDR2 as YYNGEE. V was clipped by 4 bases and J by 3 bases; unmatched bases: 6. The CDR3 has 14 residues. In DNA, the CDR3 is TGTGCCAGCAGCAGAACAGGGGGTGACTACGAGCAGTACTTC. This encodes CASSRTGGDYEQYF.

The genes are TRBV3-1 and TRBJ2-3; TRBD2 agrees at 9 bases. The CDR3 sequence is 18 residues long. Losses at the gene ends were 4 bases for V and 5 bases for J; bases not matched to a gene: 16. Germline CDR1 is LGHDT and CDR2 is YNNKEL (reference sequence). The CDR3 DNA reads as TGTGCCAGCAGCCGAGAAGCGGGGGGCCGGGGTTGGAGAGATACGCAGTATTTT. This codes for CASSREAGGRGWRDTQYF.

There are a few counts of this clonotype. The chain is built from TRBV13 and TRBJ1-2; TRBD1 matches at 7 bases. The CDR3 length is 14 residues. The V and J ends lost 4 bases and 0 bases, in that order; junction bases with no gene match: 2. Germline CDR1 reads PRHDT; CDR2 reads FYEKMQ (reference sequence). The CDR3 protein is CASSYQGANYGYTF. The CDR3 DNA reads TGTGCCAGCAGCTACCAGGGGGCTAACTATGGCTACACCTTC.

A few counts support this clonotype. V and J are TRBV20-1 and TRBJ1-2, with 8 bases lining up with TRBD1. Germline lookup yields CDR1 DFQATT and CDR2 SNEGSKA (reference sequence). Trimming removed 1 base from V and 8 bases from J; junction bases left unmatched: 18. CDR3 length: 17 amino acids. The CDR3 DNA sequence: TGCAGTGCTAGAGTCGCGGACAGGGTAGTATTTCCGGCCGGCTACACCTTC. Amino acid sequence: CSARVADRVVFPAGYTF.

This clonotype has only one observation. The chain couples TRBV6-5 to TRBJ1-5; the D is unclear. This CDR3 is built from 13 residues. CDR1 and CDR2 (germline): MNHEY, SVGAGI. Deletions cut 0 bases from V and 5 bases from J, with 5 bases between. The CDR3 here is CASSYSSDQPQHF. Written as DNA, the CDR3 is TGTGCCAGCAGTTACTCGTCCGATCAGCCCCAGCATTTT.

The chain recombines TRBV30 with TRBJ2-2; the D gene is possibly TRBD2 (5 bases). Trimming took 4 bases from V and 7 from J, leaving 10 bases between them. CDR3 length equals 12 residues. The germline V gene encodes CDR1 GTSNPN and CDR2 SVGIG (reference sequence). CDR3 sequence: CAWIGGFGELFF. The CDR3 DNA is TGTGCCTGGATAGGCGGGTTCGGGGAGCTGTTTTTT.

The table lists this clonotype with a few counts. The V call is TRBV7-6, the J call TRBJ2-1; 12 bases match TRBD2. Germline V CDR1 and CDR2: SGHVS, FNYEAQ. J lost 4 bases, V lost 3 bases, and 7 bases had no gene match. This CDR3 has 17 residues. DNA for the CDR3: TGTGCCAGCAGCTTGCCCCTAGCGGGGGGGCCGTACAATGAGCAGTTCTTC. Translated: CASSLPLAGGPYNEQFF.

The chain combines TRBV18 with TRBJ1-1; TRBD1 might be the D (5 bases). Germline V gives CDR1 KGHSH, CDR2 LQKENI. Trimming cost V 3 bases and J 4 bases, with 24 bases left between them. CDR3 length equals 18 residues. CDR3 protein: CASSPITTSGYRRTEAFF. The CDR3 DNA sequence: TGTGCCAGCTCACCTATAACCACGTCAGGGTACAGGCGCACTGAAGCTTTCTTT.

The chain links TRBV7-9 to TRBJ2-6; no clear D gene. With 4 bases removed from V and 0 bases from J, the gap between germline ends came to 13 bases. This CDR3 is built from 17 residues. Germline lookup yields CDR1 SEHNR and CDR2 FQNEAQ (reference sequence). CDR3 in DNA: TGTGCCAGCAGCTCAAACGACGCCTCCTCTGGGGCCAACGTCCTGACTTTC. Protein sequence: CASSSNDASSGANVLTF.

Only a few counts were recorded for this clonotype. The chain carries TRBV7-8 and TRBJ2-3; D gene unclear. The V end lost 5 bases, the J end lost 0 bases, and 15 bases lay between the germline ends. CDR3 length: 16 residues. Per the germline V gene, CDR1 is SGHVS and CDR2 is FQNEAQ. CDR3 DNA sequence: TGTGCCAGCAGCACCCCGTCCCAGAGTAGCACAGATACGCAGTATTTT. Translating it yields CASSTPSQSSTDTQYF.

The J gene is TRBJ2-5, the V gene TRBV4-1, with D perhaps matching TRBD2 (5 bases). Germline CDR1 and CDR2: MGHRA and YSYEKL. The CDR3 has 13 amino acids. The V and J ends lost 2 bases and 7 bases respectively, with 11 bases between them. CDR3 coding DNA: TGCGCCAGCAGCCAAACCCCGGGAAGGACCCAGTACTTC. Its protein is CASSQTPGRTQYF.

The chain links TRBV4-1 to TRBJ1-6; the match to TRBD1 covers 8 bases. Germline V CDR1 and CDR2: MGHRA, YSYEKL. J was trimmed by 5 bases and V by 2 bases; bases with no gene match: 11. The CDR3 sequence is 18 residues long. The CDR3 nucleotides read TGCGCCAGCAGCCAAAAAAGGGCCGGGACAGGCAATAATTCACCCCTCCACTTT. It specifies CASSQKRAGTGNNSPLHF.

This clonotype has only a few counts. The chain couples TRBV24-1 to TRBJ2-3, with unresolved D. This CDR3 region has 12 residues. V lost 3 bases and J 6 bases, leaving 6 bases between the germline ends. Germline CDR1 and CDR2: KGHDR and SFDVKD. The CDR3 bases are TGTGCCACCAGTGATATTAGGGATACGCAGTATTTT. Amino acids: CATSDIRDTQYF.

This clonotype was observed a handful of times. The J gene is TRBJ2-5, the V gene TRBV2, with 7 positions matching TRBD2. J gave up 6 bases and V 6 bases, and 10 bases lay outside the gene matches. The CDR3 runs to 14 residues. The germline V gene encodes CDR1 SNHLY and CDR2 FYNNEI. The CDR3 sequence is CASSPLADEKTQYF. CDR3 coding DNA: TGTGCCAGCAGCCCCCTAGCGGATGAGAAGACCCAGTACTTC.

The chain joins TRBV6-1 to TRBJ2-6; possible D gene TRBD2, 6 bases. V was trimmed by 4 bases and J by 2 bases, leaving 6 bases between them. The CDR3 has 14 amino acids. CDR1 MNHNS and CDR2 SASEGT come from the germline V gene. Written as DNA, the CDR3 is TGTGCCAGCAGTGGACTAGCTGGGGCCAACGTCCTGACTTTC. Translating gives CASSGLAGANVLTF.

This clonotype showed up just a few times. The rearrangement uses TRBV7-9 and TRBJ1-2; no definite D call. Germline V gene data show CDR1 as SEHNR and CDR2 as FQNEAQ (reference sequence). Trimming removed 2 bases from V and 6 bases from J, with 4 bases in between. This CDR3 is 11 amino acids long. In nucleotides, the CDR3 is TGTGCCAGCAGCTTATCGAATGGCTACACCTTC. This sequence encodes CASSLSNGYTF.

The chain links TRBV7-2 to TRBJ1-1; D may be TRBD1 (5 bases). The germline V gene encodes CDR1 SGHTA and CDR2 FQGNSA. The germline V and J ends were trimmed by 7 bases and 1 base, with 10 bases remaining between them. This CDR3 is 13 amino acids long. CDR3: CASNRRGNTEAFF. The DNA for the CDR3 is TGTGCCAGCAACCGTAGGGGGAACACTGAAGCTTTCTTT.

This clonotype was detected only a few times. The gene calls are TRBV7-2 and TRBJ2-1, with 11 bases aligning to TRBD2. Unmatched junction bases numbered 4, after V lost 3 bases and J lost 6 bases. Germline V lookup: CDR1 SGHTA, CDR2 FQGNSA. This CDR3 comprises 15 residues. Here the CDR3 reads CASSFTTSGGNEQFF. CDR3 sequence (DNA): TGTGCCAGCAGCTTTACTACTAGCGGGGGCAATGAGCAGTTCTTC.

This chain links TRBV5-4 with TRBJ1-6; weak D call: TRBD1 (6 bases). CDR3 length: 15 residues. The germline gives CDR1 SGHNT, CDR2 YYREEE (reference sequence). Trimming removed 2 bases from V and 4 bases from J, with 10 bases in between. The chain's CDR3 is CASSFRDIYNSPLHF. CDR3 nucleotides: TGTGCCAGCAGCTTCCGGGACATATATAATTCACCCCTCCACTTT. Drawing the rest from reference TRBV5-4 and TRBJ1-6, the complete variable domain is ETGVTQSPTHLIKTRGQQVTLRCSSQSGHNTVSWYQQALGQGPQFIFQYYREEENGRGNFPPRFSGLQFPNYSSELNVNALELDDSALYLCASSFRDIYNSPLHFGNGTRLTVT.

The CDR3 loop reads CASTRTGAGIAQETQYF. The CDR3 DNA follows: TGCGCCAGCACCCGCACCGGAGCGGGCATCGCCCAAGAGACCCAGTACTTC. This chain joins TRBV4-1 and TRBJ2-5, with D perhaps matching TRBD2 (6 bases). This CDR3 region has 17 residues. V was cut by 7 bases and J by 1 base, with 22 bases left in between. The germline CDR1 and CDR2 sequences are MGHRA and YSYEKL.

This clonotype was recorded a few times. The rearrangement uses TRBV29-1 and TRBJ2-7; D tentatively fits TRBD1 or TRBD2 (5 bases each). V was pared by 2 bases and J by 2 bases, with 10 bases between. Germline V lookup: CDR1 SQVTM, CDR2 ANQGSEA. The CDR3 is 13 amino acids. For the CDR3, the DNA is TGCAGCGTTGAATTAGGGACCACCTACGAGCAGTACTTC. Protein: CSVELGTTYEQYF.

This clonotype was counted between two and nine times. The CDR3 DNA is TGCGCCAGCAGCTGGACAGGGGGCACCTCCTACGAGCAGTACTTC. Its protein product is CASSWTGGTSYEQYF. The rearrangement links TRBV5-1 to TRBJ2-7; 11 positions agree with TRBD1. The CDR3 has 15 amino acids. Germline CDR1 is SGHRS and CDR2 is YFSETQ. Germline trimming cut 3 bases from V and 0 bases from J; bases unmatched to any gene: 2.

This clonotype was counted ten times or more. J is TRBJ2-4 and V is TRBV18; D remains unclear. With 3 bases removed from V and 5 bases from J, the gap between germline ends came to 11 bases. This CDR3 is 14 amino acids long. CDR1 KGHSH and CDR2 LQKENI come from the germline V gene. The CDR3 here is CASSPGTRENIQYF. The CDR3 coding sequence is TGTGCCAGCTCACCGGGTACAAGGGAAAACATTCAGTACTTC.

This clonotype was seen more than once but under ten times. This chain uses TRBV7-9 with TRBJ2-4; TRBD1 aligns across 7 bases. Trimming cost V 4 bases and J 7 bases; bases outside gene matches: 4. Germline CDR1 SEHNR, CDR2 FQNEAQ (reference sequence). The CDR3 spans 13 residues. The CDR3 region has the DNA TGTGCCAGCAGCTCAGGGGGTGTGAACATTCAGTACTTC. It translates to CASSSGGVNIQYF.

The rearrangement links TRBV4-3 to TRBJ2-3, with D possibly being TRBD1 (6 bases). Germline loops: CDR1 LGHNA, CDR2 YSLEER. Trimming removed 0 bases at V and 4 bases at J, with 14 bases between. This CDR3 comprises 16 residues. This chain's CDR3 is CASSQDTGIGADTQYF. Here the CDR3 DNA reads TGCGCCAGCAGCCAAGACACAGGGATCGGCGCAGATACGCAGTATTTT.

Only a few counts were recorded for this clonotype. The CDR3 loop is CASGFSQGNYGYTF. CDR3 nucleotide sequence: TGTGCTAGTGGTTTTAGTCAGGGGAATTATGGCTACACCTTC. The genes are TRBV12-5 and TRBJ1-2; maybe TRBD1 (6 bases). The CDR3 has 14 amino acids. Trimming removed 3 bases from V and 5 bases from J, with 13 bases in between. The germline gives CDR1 LGHNT, CDR2 FRNRAP.